This TCR beta chain stems from a study of response to subunit inactivated influenza vaccine. This clonotype was observed a single time. Its specificity is not known. One entry per CDR3 protein results from TCRdb running MiXCR on the RT-PCR reads. The table records about 650,000 distinct CDR3 sequences, about a sixth of them present only once. Overall study results and limits: It was suggested by the authors that few new T cells are recruited by each seasonal influenza vaccination.

Germline loops: CDR1 SGHVS, CDR2 FQNEAQ. The CDR3 has 15 amino acids. V was clipped by 3 bases and J by 2 bases; unmatched bases: 7. The chain joins TRBV7-8 to TRBJ2-7, with 7 positions matching TRBD2. The sequences come from PBMCs from blood, collected approximately 13 days after vaccination. This receptor was obtained from a man aged 50-59 years who received an inactivated influenza vaccine. CDR3 DNA sequence: TGTGCCAGCAGCTTTGCTAGCGGCCCAACCTACGAGCAGTACTTC. Translating gives CASSFASGPTYEQYF.